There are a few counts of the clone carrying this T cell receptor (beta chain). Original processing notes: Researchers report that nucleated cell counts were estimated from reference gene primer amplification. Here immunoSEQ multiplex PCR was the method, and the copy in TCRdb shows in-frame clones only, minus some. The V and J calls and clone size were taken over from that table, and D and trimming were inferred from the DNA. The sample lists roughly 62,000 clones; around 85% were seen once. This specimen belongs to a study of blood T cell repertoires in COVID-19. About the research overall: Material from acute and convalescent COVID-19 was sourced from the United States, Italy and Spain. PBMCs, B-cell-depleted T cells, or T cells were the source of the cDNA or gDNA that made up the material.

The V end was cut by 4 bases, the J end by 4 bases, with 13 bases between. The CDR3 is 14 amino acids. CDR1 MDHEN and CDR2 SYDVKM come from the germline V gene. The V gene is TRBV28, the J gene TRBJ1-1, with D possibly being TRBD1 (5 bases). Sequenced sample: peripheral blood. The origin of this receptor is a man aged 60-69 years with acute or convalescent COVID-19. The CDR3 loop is CASSSTLGGTEAFF. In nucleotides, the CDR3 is TGTGCCAGCAGTTCGACTTTGGGGGGCACTGAAGCTTTCTTT.